By share of the sample, the clone carrying this T cell receptor beta chain is large. The antigen is not known. As for time point: cycle 4 day 1 (C4D1), after six to seven weeks of nivolumab. Every patient was affected by relapse after autologous stem cell transplantation, while exposure to brentuximab vedotin was not uniform. This sample is part of a study of PD-1 blockade in classical Hodgkin lymphoma. The wider study: The study gave patients nivolumab 3 mg/kg intravenously every 2 weeks. Findings and limits, study-wide: The study found that TCR diversity rose significantly by C4D1 in CD4+ but not CD8+ cells. Diminished baseline TCR diversity has been reported in newly diagnosed patients relative to healthy donors. The repertoire differences lack a defined cause, possibly disease activity or prior therapy.

Assay: immunoSEQ multiplex PCR; the TCRdb copy retains only in-frame clones and omits some. The repertoire consists of about 5,000 clones, with about 61% occurring once and the leading ten covering 25% to 30%. Sample: peripheral blood mononuclear cells (PBMCs), taken before the fourth cycle of nivolumab. This TCR was recovered from a human donor with classical Hodgkin lymphoma.

CDR3 region: CATEAYGYTF. The CDR3 coding sequence is TGTGCCACCGAGGCTTATGGCTACACCTTC. The chain carries TRBV19 and TRBJ1-2; the D is unclear. The CDR3 has 10 amino acids. V was pared by 10 bases and J by 5 bases, with 8 bases between. From germline, CDR1 is LNHDA and CDR2 SQIVND (reference sequence).